This is a list of T cell receptor beta chains from one sample in a study of blood T cell repertoires in COVID-19. Repertoires were generated with immunoSEQ multiplex PCR, while TCRdb's copy carries only in-frame clones and drops some. Among a few hundred thousand clones listed, roughly 82% were seen once. Sequences were obtained from peripheral blood. Receptors were obtained from a woman aged 40 to 50 who had recovered from COVID-19. Both conserved end residues are part of each CDR3. D genes are given only for firm matches. Rows may omit the clone size; those that give it use once, few, many or a size class.

>15|.|TRBV9|TRBJ1-3|.
TGTGCCAGCAGCGAGAGACACTTCTCTGGAAACACCATATATTTT
CASSERHFSGNTIYF
>13|.|TRBV11-2|TRBJ1-5|.
TGTGCCAGCAGCTTCGGCCTCGGGCAGCCCCAGCATTTT
CASSFGLGQPQHF
>14|.|TRBV30|TRBJ2-5|TRBD2
TGTGCCTGGAGTCCGGGACTAGCGGGAGAGACCCAGTACTTC
CAWSPGLAGETQYF
>14|.|TRBV11-2|TRBJ1-6|.
TGTGCCAGCAGCGATACTAGGCATCATTCACCCCTCCACTTT
CASSDTRHHSPLHF
>14|.|TRBV30|TRBJ2-5|.
TGTGCCTGGAGTAAGACAGGGAGGCCGGAGACCCAGTACTTC
CAWSKTGRPETQYF
>14|.|TRBV2|TRBJ1-5|TRBD1
TGTGCCACGACAGGGGTCGATAGCAATCAGCCCCAGCATTTT
CATTGVDSNQPQHF
>16|.|TRBV3-1/TRBV3-2|TRBJ2-3|.
TGTGCCAGCAGCCAAGATCTTGGAGGCTTCCCAGATACGCAGTATTTT
CASSQDLGGFPDTQYF
>16|.|TRBV10-3|TRBJ2-7|TRBD1
TGTGCCATCAGTGAGTCCGGAACCGGGACAGGGGACAAGCAGTACTTC
CAISESGTGTGDKQYF
>13|few|TRBV10-3|TRBJ2-5|TRBD2
TGTGCCACCCTCAATGGGGGGGAAGAGACCCAGTACTTC
CATLNGGEETQYF
>16|.|TRBV11-3|TRBJ2-3|.
TGTGCCAGCAGCTTAGACTCCGGGGGGCGTCCAGATACGCAGTATTTT
CASSLDSGGRPDTQYF
>12|.|TRBV10-3|TRBJ2-3|.
TGTGCCATCAGTGAGTATAGAGATACGCAGTATTTT
CAISEYRDTQYF
>14|.|TRBV2|TRBJ1-5|.
TGTGCCAGCGCCCAGACGGGGAAGGATCAGCCCCAGCATTTT
CASAQTGKDQPQHF
>17|.|TRBV7-8|TRBJ1-3|TRBD1
TGTGCCAGCAGCTTAATGCAACGAGGGACAGTTGGAAACACCATATATTTT
CASSLMQRGTVGNTIYF
>13|.|TRBV6-5|TRBJ1-2|TRBD1
TGTGCCAGCAGGAAGACAGGGGACTATGGCTACACCTTC
CASRKTGDYGYTF
>16|once|TRBV18|TRBJ2-2|.
TGTGCCAGCTCATCACAGGGGGGGACGAACACCGGGGAGCTGTTTTTT
CASSSQGGTNTGELFF
>15|.|TRBV19|TRBJ2-2|TRBD1
TGTGCCACCAGCATCCGACAGGGGGTTCCCGGGGAGCTGTTTTTT
CATSIRQGVPGELFF
>16|many|TRBV28|TRBJ1-5|.
TGTGCCAGCAGTCACCTGGGCGGGGGTGGCAATCAGCCCCAGCATTTT
CASSHLGGGGNQPQHF
>15|once|TRBV6-5|TRBJ1-1|TRBD1
TGTGCCAGCAGATTCACGGGACAGGGGAACACTGAAGCTTTCTTT
CASRFTGQGNTEAFF
>12|.|TRBV12-3/TRBV12-4|TRBJ2-3|.
TGTGCCAGCAGCACTCCTTCAGATACGCAGTATTTT
CASSTPSDTQYF
>14|.|TRBV19|TRBJ1-5|.
TGTGCCAGTAGTATAGGGCGGGACGATCAGCCCCAGCATTTT
CASSIGRDDQPQHF
>16|.|TRBV9|TRBJ2-2|.
TGTGCCAGCAGCGTAGCGGGAGAAGCGAACACCGGGGAGCTGTTTTTT
CASSVAGEANTGELFF
>14|many|TRBV27|TRBJ2-5|TRBD2
TGTGCCAGCAGTCCTGGGGGGGGCCAAGAGACCCAGTACTTC
CASSPGGGQETQYF
>14|once|TRBV7-2|TRBJ2-7|.
TGTGCCAGCAGCTTCTCGGGGTCGGGCTACGAGCAGTACTTC
CASSFSGSGYEQYF
>15|.|TRBV7-9|TRBJ1-6|TRBD1
TGTGCCAGCAGCCCGGGGACAGTTTATAATTCACCCCTCCACTTT
CASSPGTVYNSPLHF
>14|.|TRBV28|TRBJ1-6|TRBD1
TGTGCCAGCAGTCTCGGGACAGAGAATTCACCCCTCCACTTT
CASSLGTENSPLHF
>14|.|TRBV7-3|TRBJ1-2|TRBD1
TGTGCCAGCAGCCCGACAGGGGGCAACTATGGCTACACCTTC
CASSPTGGNYGYTF
>13|once|TRBV29-1|TRBJ1-2|TRBD1
TGCAGCGGTCGGACAGGGGGCGCCGATGGCTACACCTTC
CSGRTGGADGYTF
>15|once|TRBV5-1|TRBJ2-3|TRBD1
TGCGCCAGCAGTTCTGGACAGGGGGAGGCAGATACGCAGTATTTT
CASSSGQGEADTQYF
>13|many|TRBV19|TRBJ2-7|TRBD1
TGTGCCAGTAGTATCGGGACAGGGCGAGAGCAGTACTTC
CASSIGTGREQYF
>13|.|TRBV7-9|TRBJ2-2|.
TGTGCCAGCAACCCCTCCCAGACCGGGGAGCTGTTTTTT
CASNPSQTGELFF
>15|.|TRBV3-1/TRBV3-2|TRBJ1-3|.
TGTGCCAGCAGCCAAGATCTAACGGGACTCAATACCATATATTTT
CASSQDLTGLNTIYF
>15|.|TRBV6-6|TRBJ2-6|.
TGTGCCAGCAGGAAAGCAGGATCTGGGGCCAACGTCCTGACTTTC
CASRKAGSGANVLTF
>17|.|TRBV5-1|TRBJ1-2|TRBD1
TGCGCCAGCAGCGACCCGGGACAGGGGGACGGGCGGCATGGCTACACCTTC
CASSDPGQGDGRHGYTF
>17|.|TRBV25-1|TRBJ1-5|TRBD1
TGTGCCAGCAGTCCTTCCTCCGGGACAGGGGGATATCAGCCCCAGCATTTT
CASSPSSGTGGYQPQHF
>14|.|TRBV27|TRBJ1-1|.
TGTGCCAGCAGTTTATCCACCGGGAACACTGAAGCTTTCTTT
CASSLSTGNTEAFF
>16|.|TRBV5-1|TRBJ2-3|TRBD1
TGCGCCAGCAGCCCGGGACAGGGGGCGAGCACAGATACGCAGTATTTT
CASSPGQGASTDTQYF
>13|.|TRBV5-5|TRBJ1-2|.
TGTGCCCGCGGGGGGGGTTCCCCTCGTGGCTACACCTTC
CARGGGSPRGYTF
>17|.|TRBV4-3|TRBJ2-3|.
TGCGCCAGCAGCCAAGGCCGGACTTTGGTAGGCACAGATACGCAGTATTTT
CASSQGRTLVGTDTQYF
>15|.|TRBV7-6|TRBJ2-7|.
TGTGCCAGCAGCCTTAGCGTGGGGCGGGGGCCCGAGCAGTACTTC
CASSLSVGRGPEQYF
>15|.|TRBV7-6|TRBJ2-7|.
TGTGCCAGCAGCTTAGGGGATGGAGGGCTCTACGAGCAGTACTTC
CASSLGDGGLYEQYF
>14|.|TRBV10-3|TRBJ2-7|TRBD1
TGTGCCATCAGCCCACAGGGGGCGCAGGGCGAGCAGTACTTC
CAISPQGAQGEQYF
>16|.|TRBV14|TRBJ2-1|.
TGTGCCAGCAGCCAAGAGAACGGGTTTGAACGATACGGGCAGTTCTTC
CASSQENGFERYGQFF
>16|.|TRBV7-2|TRBJ2-3|TRBD2
TGTGCCAGCAGCTCAAGACTAGCGGGGGGTACAGATACGCAGTATTTT
CASSSRLAGGTDTQYF
>17|.|TRBV6-2/TRBV6-3|TRBJ2-7|.
TGTGCCAGCAGTTATTTCGGGGAGGGGGGTACCGTCCACGAGCAGTACTTC
CASSYFGEGGTVHEQYF
>15|.|TRBV7-9|TRBJ1-2|.
TGTGCCAGCAGCTTAAAGCAGGGGTTAAACTATGGCTACACCTTC
CASSLKQGLNYGYTF
>15|.|TRBV30|TRBJ1-4|.
TGTGCCTGGAGTGTTGGTGGAGGGGTGGCCAAAAAACTGTTTTTT
CAWSVGGGVAKKLFF
>11|.|TRBV7-9|TRBJ2-5|.
TGTGCCAGCAGCTCACAAGAGACCCAGTACTTC
CASSSQETQYF